This T cell receptor (beta chain) was captured in a study of blood T cell repertoires in COVID-19. The wider study: The United States, Italy and Spain supplied acute and convalescent COVID-19 samples. T cells, B-cell-depleted T cells, or PBMCs provided the cDNA or gDNA that served as material.

The CDR3 sequence is 12 residues long. The germline gives CDR1 LNHDA, CDR2 SQIVND (reference sequence). V was pared by 6 bases and J by 7 bases, with 9 bases between. This table comes from immunoSEQ multiplex PCR, and its TCRdb copy is limited to in-frame clones, with some not included. The table records approximately 140,000 clones, about four fifths of them present only once. The chain has TRBV19 and TRBJ1-4; weak D call: TRBD1 (6 bases). Specimen: peripheral blood. The clonotype originates from an elderly woman in a cohort sampled during active or convalescent COVID-19. CDR3 sequence (DNA): TGTGCCAGTAGATCGACAGGTGAAAAACTGTTTTTT. Amino acids: CASRSTGEKLFF.